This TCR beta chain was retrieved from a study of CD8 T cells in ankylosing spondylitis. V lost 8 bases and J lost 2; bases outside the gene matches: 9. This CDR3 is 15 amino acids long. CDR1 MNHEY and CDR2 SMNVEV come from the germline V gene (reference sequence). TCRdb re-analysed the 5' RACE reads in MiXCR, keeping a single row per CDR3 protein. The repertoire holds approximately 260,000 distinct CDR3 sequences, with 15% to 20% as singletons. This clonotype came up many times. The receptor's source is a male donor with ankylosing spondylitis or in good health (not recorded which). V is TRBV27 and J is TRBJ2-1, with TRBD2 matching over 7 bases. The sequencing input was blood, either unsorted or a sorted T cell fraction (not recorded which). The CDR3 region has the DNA TGTGCCAGCGCCTGGGAGGGAGGGACCTACAATGAGCAGTTCTTC. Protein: CASAWEGGTYNEQFF.